The T cell receptor beta chain described here comes from a study of cytomegalovirus exposure and HLA in healthy donors. V shed 3 bases and J 12 bases; nucleotides not matched to a gene: 8. The length of the CDR3 is 13 residues. Per germline, CDR1 SEHNR and CDR2 FQNEAQ (reference sequence). Vbeta (60) and Jbeta (13) primers were used in the PCR. The protocol was immunoSEQ multiplex PCR, while the TCRdb copy is restricted to in-frame clones and leaves out a portion. The listing records about 140,000 clones. The rearrangement joins TRBV7-9 to TRBJ1-2; TRBD1 matches 9 bases. Material for sequencing was PBMCs. The receptor was isolated from a male donor in good health and CMV-seronegative. The CDR3: CASSFQDRGENTF. The CDR3 DNA reads TGTGCCAGCAGCTTCCAGGACAGGGGAGAAAACACCTTC.